The T cell receptor (beta chain) described here comes from a study of T cells after yellow fever vaccination. MiXCR was run by TCRdb on the 5' RACE reads, yielding one entry per CDR3 protein. This table has around 600,000 distinct CDR3 sequences, approximately 13% appearing once. As concerns this clonotype: Its cognate antigen is unknown.

Study findings and constraints: A small proportion of clonotypes was detected in both the CD4 and CD8 compartments.

The CDR3 runs 16 residues. V trimming: 5 bases; J trimming: 4 bases; junction bases outside the gene matches: 11. The chain combines TRBV12-3 or TRBV12-4 with TRBJ1-2; 9 nucleotides align to TRBD1. The receptor comes from a man aged 30 to 39 who received the YFV17D yellow fever vaccine. Sample: PBMCs, taken on the day of the yellow fever booster vaccination. In nucleotides, the CDR3 is TGTGCCAGCAGTCCTCGTGGGACAGGGCCCAGCTATGGCTACACCTTC. Translated: CASSPRGTGPSYGYTF.